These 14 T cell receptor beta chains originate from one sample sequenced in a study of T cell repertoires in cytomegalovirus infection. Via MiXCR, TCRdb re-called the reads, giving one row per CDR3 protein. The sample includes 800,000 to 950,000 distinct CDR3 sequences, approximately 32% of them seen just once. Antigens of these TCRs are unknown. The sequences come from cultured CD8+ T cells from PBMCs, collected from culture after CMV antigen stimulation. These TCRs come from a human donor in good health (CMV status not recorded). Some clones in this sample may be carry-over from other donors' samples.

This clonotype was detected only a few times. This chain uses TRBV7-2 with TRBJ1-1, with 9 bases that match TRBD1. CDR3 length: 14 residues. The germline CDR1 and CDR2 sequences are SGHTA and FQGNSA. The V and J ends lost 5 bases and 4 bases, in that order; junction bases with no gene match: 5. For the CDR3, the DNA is TGTGCCAGCAGCCCCACAGGGGGCGTCACTGAAGCTTTCTTT. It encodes CASSPTGGVTEAFF.

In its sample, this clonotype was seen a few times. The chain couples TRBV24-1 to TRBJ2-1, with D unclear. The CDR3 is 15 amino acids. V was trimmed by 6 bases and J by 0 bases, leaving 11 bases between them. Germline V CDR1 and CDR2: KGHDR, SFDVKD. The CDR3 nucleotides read TGTGCCACCAGTAACATAGTAAACTCCTACAATGAGCAGTTCTTC. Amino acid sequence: CATSNIVNSYNEQFF.

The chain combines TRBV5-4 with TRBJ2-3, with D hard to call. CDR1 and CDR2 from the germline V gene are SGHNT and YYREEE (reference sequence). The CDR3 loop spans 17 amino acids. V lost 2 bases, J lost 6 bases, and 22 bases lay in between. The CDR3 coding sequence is TGTGCCAGCAGCTTTAGGCCAGAGATGTTGAACACCGATACGCAGTATTTT. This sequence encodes CASSFRPEMLNTDTQYF.

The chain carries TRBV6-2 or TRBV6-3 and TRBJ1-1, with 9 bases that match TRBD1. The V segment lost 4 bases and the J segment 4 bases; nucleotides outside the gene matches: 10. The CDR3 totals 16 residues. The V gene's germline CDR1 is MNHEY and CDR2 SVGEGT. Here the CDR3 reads CASSFNPGTGFTEAFF. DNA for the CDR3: TGTGCCAGCAGTTTCAACCCCGGGACAGGGTTCACTGAAGCTTTCTTT.

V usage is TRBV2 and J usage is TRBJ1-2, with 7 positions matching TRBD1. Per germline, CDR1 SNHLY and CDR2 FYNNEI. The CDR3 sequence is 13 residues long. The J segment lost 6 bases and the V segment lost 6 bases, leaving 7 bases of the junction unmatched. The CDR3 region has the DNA TGTGCCAGCAGCCAGGGGGTTTTAGATGGCTACACCTTC. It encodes CASSQGVLDGYTF.

CDR3 sequence: CASSDWAGNQPQHF. CDR3 bases: TGTGCCAGCAGTGACTGGGCAGGCAATCAGCCCCAGCATTTT. The J gene is TRBJ1-5, the V gene TRBV6-4; D is uncertain. The CDR3 loop spans 14 amino acids. V lost 1 base, J lost 2 bases, and 6 bases lay in between. Germline V CDR1 and CDR2: MRHNA, SNTAGT.

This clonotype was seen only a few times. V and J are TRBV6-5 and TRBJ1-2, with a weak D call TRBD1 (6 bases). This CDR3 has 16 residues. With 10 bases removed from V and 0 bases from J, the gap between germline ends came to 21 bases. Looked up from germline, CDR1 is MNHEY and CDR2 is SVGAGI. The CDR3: CATFGRGLKANYGYTF. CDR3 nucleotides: TGTGCCACCTTTGGGAGGGGGTTAAAAGCTAACTATGGCTACACCTTC.

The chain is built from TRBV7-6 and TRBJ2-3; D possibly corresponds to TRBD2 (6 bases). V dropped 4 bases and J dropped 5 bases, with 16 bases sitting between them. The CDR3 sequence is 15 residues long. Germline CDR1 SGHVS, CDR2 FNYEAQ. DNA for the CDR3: TGTGCCAGCAGCTCCGGGGGATGGGCAGGAGATACGCAGTATTTT. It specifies CASSSGGWAGDTQYF.

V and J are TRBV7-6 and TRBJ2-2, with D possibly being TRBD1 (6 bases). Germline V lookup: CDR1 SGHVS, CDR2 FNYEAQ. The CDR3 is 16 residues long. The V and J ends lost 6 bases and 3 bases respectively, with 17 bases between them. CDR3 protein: CASSPGTTQYTGELFF. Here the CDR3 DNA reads TGTGCCAGCAGTCCCGGGACAACCCAGTACACCGGGGAGCTGTTTTTT.

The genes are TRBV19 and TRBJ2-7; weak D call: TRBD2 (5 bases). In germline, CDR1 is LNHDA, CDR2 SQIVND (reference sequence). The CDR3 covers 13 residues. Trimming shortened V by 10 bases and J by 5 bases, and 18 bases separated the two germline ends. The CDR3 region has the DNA TGTGCCACGGAAGGGAGTGGTGGGGACGAGCAGTACTTC. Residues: CATEGSGGDEQYF.

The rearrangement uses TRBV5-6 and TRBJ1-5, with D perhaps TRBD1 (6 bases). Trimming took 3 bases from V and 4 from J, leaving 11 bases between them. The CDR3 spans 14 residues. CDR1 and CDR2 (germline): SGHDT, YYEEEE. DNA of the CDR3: TGTGCCAGCAGCTCCGGACAGACTAATCAGCCCCAGCATTTT. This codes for CASSSGQTNQPQHF.

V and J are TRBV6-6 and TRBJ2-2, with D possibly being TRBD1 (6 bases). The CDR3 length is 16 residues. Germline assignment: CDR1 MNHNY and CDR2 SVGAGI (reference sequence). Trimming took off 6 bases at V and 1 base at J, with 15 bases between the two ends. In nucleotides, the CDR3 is TGTGCCAGCAGCCCCCGGACAGAACGGAACACCGGGGAGCTGTTTTTT. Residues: CASSPRTERNTGELFF.

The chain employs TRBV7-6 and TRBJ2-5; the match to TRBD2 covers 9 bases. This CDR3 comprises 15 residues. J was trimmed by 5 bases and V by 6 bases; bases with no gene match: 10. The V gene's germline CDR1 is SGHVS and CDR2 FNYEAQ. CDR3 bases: TGTGCCAGCAGACCCTTAGCGGGGGAGAGGGAGACCCAGTACTTC. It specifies CASRPLAGERETQYF.

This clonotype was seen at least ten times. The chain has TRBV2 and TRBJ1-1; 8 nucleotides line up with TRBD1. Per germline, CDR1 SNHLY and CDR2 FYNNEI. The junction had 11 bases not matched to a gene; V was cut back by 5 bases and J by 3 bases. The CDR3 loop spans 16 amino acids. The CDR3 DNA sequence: TGTGCCAGCAGTAGTCGACAGGGGCGGGCGTACACTGAAGCTTTCTTT. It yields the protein CASSSRQGRAYTEAFF. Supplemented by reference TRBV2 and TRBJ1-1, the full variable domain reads EPEVTQTPSHQVTQMGQEVILRCVPISNHLYFYWYRQILGQKVEFLVSFYNNEISEKSEIFDDQFSVERPDGSNFTLKIRSTKLEDSAMYFCASSSRQGRAYTEAFFGQGTRLTVV.